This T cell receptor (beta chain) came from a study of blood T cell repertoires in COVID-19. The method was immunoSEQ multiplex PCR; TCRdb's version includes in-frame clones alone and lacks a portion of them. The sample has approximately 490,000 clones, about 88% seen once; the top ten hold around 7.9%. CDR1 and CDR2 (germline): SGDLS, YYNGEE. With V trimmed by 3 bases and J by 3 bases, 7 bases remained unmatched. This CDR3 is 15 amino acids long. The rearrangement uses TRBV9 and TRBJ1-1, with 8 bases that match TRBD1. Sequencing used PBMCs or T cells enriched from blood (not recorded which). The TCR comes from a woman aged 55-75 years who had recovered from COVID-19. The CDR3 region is CASSAQGVGDTEAFF. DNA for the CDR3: TGTGCCAGCAGCGCACAGGGGGTTGGGGACACTGAAGCTTTCTTT.